This T cell receptor beta chain was recovered during a study of naive and memory T cell subsets (dated by TCRdb to 2016 to 2017). Some background on the complete study: Sorted naive and memory T cell subsets from peripheral blood were analyzed in the study using a UMI-based, open-source pipeline for TCR alpha and beta sequencing. Complete agreement was observed between the functional CMV T cell responses and the IgG serology results. RNA was DNase-treated and reverse transcribed with TCR constant-region primers, mostly using SuperScript III. Overall study results and their limits: The repertoire findings for the naive and memory subsets could not be validated against a ground truth because none was available. Each clonotype was defined as a single alpha or beta chain sequence rather than as a paired alpha/beta receptor. Once error correction was done, more than 90% of naive TCR sequences showed up just once, which made the naive abundance distributions much steeper than those of the memory subsets. In both CD4 and CD8 cells, going from naive through CM, EM and EMRA, the Gini index went up while Shannon and inverse Simpson diversity went down. A power law was followed by TCR abundance, with an exponent that differed between naive and memory subsets but was consistent across the three individuals. RNA-based TCR counts may be affected by expression changes linked to T cell activation and differentiation.

The library was prepared using UMI-ligation and nested PCR. To cover both TRBC1 and TRBC2, the beta constant-region primer consisted of an equimolar mix of two oligonucleotides. The ligated cDNA went through four rounds of PCR with nested alpha and beta constant-region primers together with the SP2 primer. A single-stranded oligonucleotide bearing the SP2 primer plus a 12-nucleotide UMI was ligated onto the 3' end of the cDNA by T4 RNA ligase 1. Incubation of the ligation reaction was carried out at 16 degrees C for roughly 19-25 hours. PCR2 was usually performed as a SYBR Green qPCR and halted at a preset threshold so that over-amplification would not occur. Apart from the first purification, every purification step used Agencourt AMPure XP magnetic beads. Libraries were quantified by Qubit and checked on a TapeStation, where a main peak was expected near 650 bp. Pooled libraries were sequenced on an Illumina MiSeq using v2 2x251 paired-end kits, and typically roughly 1-2.1 million reads were obtained per sample. Each sample was pooled at 4 to 5 nM, and roughly 4.5-7.5% PhiX was included to help cluster recognition. Regarding the original processing steps: Using tag matching that tolerated one base-pair mismatch, Decombinator assigned V and J genes to FASTQ reads that had been processed by Demultiplexor. UMIs were used by Collapsinator to correct both sequencing errors and frequency errors arising from PCR heterogeneity. TCRs were translated and CDR3s were extracted from the conserved cysteine to the FGXG phenylalanine by CDR3Translator, with non-productive sequences being flagged. Gini, Shannon entropy and inverse Simpson indices were calculated on repertoires that had been subsampled to equal numbers of UMI-defined TCRs. Within the linear range, a power law was fitted by maximum likelihood to the distributions of clonotype abundance. When run on a single naive CD8 sample, MIGEC and the pipeline yielded similar UMI counts, similar unique TCR numbers and similar clonal distributions. The repertoires were searched for 6,000 to 9,500 CMV-associated CDR3 sequences that had been compiled from VDJdb and a published dataset. TCRdb cleaned the public reads at Q25 with fastp, built clones with MiXCR and kept in-frame beta chains. Rows with a matching CDR3 protein are joined into one entry that keeps the most common DNA and genes. TCRdb assigned the V and J calls; the authors' analysis was not used. This sample lists 15,000 to 20,000 distinct CDR3 sequences; approximately 8.6% were detected once. The ten largest clonotypes hold 23% of the sample.

This clonotype was seen a handful of times. No cognate antigen has been identified for it. No clone much larger than this one lies a single base away; base qualities are absent. From the second PCR step onward, the TCR alpha chain libraries and the TCR beta chain libraries were amplified separately. To determine each donor's CMV status, fresh PBMCs were stimulated overnight with CMV viral lysate, and IFNgamma production from CD4+ T cells was then assessed. CD4 T cells were positively selected with Miltenyi beads, followed by positive selection of CD8 T cells from the CD4-negative fraction. Cells stained for CD3, CD4, CD8, CD45RA, CD27 and a live/dead dye were sorted on a BD Aria II into four subsets by CD45RA and CD27. A few healthy volunteers provided blood, and each donor's sample was split into CD4 and CD8 T cells and then further divided into four differentiation subsets. Roughly 120 ml of peripheral blood was taken from each donor, and PBMC were separated by density-gradient centrifugation on Ficoll-Paque PLUS. The sorted cells were lysed in RLT buffer, after which RNA was extracted using a Qiagen RNeasy kit and kept at -80 degrees C.

Sequenced: central memory CD8+ T cells from blood. The label giving this sample's cell subset or site can be read as: central memory, CD45RA- CD27+. This clonotype was obtained from a human donor in good health.

The CDR3 has the sequence CASSFPATNEKLFF. The nucleotides read TGTGCCAGCAGTTTTCCGGCAACTAATGAAAAACTGTTTTTT. The chain was built from TRBV28 and TRBJ1-4, with no confident D gene call. At the junction V is shortened by 3 bases and J by 0 bases, with 5 bases in between. The CDR3 starts with the cysteine, ends with the phenylalanine, and has 14 residues. Just CDR3 DNA is preserved here, 42 bases in frame from base 1. CDR1 and CDR2 are read off the germline V gene as MDHEN and SYDVKM.